The rows below give T cell receptor beta chains drawn from one sample of a study of cytomegalovirus exposure and HLA in healthy donors. The protocol was immunoSEQ multiplex PCR, while the TCRdb copy is restricted to in-frame clones and leaves out a portion. The data contain roughly 110,000 clones, just under 70% of them singletons. Sequencing input: PBMCs. The receptor source for this set is a man under 40 in good health and CMV-seropositive. CDR3s include the opening cysteine and the closing phenylalanine or tryptophan. The D gene is left open where the match is weak. Clone size appears in some rows only: once, few, many, or a class for an expanded clone.

V,D,length,J,size,DNA,CDR3
TRBV27,TRBD2,17,TRBJ2-7,NA,TGTGCCAGCAGTTCCGAGTCAACTAGCGGGGGGGTCTACGAGCAGTACTTC,CASSSESTSGGVYEQYF
TRBV27,NA,17,TRBJ1-6,NA,TGTGCCAGCAGTTTATTTCGGGGTCCGGGAGGAGATTCACCCCTCCACTTT,CASSLFRGPGGDSPLHF
TRBV6-5,NA,12,TRBJ1-2,few,TGTGCCAGCAGTCCCGGACAGTTTGGCTACACCTTC,CASSPGQFGYTF
TRBV6-5,TRBD1,15,TRBJ1-3,once,TGTGCCAGCAGTTACTCGACAGGGGCCCGAAACACCATATATTTT,CASSYSTGARNTIYF
TRBV27,NA,14,TRBJ1-1,NA,TGTGCCAGCAGTTTAAACCCCCGGAGCACTGAAGCTTTCTTT,CASSLNPRSTEAFF
TRBV4-1,TRBD1,13,TRBJ2-7,NA,TGCGCCAGCAGCCCAGGGGGCTCCTACGAGCAGTACTTC,CASSPGGSYEQYF
TRBV14,NA,13,TRBJ1-1,NA,TGTGCCAGCGGCCCCCGACTGCGGGCTGAAGCTTTCTTT,CASGPRLRAEAFF
TRBV29-1,NA,13,TRBJ2-3,NA,TGCAGCGTCGTGGGGGCCGTTGAAGATACGCAGTATTTT,CSVVGAVEDTQYF
TRBV2,TRBD1,16,TRBJ1-1,NA,TGTGCCAGGACACAGGACAGGGCGGCCGTGAACACTGAAGCTTTCTTT,CARTQDRAAVNTEAFF
TRBV30,NA,14,TRBJ2-1,NA,TGTGCCTGGAGCCCCCCGGAGCCGTCCGATGAGCAGTTCTTC,CAWSPPEPSDEQFF
TRBV9,NA,15,TRBJ2-5,NA,TGTGCCAGCAGCGTCGCTTGGACTAGGGGGGAGACCCAGTACTTC,CASSVAWTRGETQYF
TRBV21-1,NA,15,TRBJ2-2,NA,TGTGCCAGCAGCAAAGGGAACAGTAACACCGGGGAGCTGTTTTTT,CASSKGNSNTGELFF
TRBV5-1,TRBD2,15,TRBJ2-5,NA,TGCGCCAGCAGTCCTACTAGCGGGAGGCGGGAGACCCAGTACTTC,CASSPTSGRRETQYF
TRBV7-9,NA,13,TRBJ2-7,NA,TGTGCCAGCAGCTTAAGAGGGTCCTACGAGCAGTACTTC,CASSLRGSYEQYF
TRBV7-8,TRBD1,16,TRBJ1-1,NA,TGTGCCAGCAGCTATAAGAAGGGGGCTCGGGGCACTGAAGCTTTCTTT,CASSYKKGARGTEAFF
TRBV4-1,TRBD1,15,TRBJ2-7,NA,TGCGCCAGCAGCCAACGGGACAGGGGATCCTACGAGCAGTACTTC,CASSQRDRGSYEQYF
TRBV7-9,NA,14,TRBJ2-2,NA,TGTGCCAGCAGCTTAGTTCAGGTGACCGGGGAGCTGTTTTTT,CASSLVQVTGELFF
TRBV2,NA,13,TRBJ1-2,NA,TGTGCCAGCACCGCACAAACAGGGTACGGCTACACCTTC,CASTAQTGYGYTF
TRBV13,TRBD1,17,TRBJ1-1,NA,TGTGCCAGCAGTGAAGCAATTGACAGGGCCGTAAACACTGAAGCTTTCTTT,CASSEAIDRAVNTEAFF
TRBV18,NA,16,TRBJ2-2,NA,TGTGCCAGCTCCCCCTCCCGCGGGCCGAACACCGGGGAGCTGTTTTTT,CASSPSRGPNTGELFF